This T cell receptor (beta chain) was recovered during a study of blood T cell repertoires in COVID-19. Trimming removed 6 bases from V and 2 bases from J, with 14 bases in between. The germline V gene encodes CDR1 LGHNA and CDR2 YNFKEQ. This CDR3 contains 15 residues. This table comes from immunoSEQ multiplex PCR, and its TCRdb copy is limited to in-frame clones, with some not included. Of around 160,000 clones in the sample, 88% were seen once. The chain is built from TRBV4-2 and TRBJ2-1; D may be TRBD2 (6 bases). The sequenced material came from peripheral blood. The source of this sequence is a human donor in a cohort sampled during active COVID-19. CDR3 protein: CASSHLAEPYNEQFF. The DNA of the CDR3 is TGTGCCAGCAGTCACTTAGCGGAACCCTACAATGAGCAGTTCTTC.